The 20 T cell receptor beta chains presented below share a single source sample, sequenced in a study of early T cells in non-severe SARS-CoV-2 infection. TCRdb ran MiXCR on the 5' RACE reads and lists one entry per CDR3 protein. The sample lists approximately 49,000 distinct CDR3 sequences; 10% to 15% were seen once. Sequencing was done on a sample of whole blood. Receptors originate from an adult who was a healthcare worker with PCR-confirmed SARS-CoV-2 infection or an uninfected control (not recorded which).

This clonotype showed up many times. The chain recombines TRBV13 with TRBJ1-2; D is perhaps TRBD1 (5 bases). Trimming removed 3 bases at V and 3 bases at J, with 5 bases between. The CDR3 sequence is 12 residues long. CDR1 is PRHDT and CDR2 is FYEKMQ in the germline V gene (reference sequence). CDR3 loop: CASSLGHYGYTF. DNA of the CDR3: TGTGCCAGCAGCTTGGGACACTATGGCTACACCTTC.

This clonotype was counted ten times or more. CDR3 residues: CASSLDPGGGSPLHF. CDR3 sequence (DNA): TGTGCCAGCAGCTTAGACCCAGGGGGGGGATCACCCCTCCACTTT. The chain recombines TRBV7-2 with TRBJ1-6; TRBD1 agrees at 7 bases. CDR3 length: 15 residues. The ends lost 1 base at V and 10 bases at J; junction bases unmatched: 7. Germline CDR1 is SGHTA and CDR2 is FQGNSA.

This clonotype was detected only once. V usage is TRBV10-3 and J usage is TRBJ1-2; the D gene is possibly TRBD1 (5 bases). Germline V gives CDR1 ENHRY, CDR2 SYGVKD. Trimming took off 2 bases at V and 5 bases at J, with 6 bases between the two ends. CDR3 length equals 12 residues. The CDR3 here is CAISEDSYGYTF. The CDR3, as DNA: TGTGCCATCAGTGAGGACAGTTATGGCTACACCTTC.

This clonotype was seen ten or more times. V is TRBV7-9 and J is TRBJ1-6; 11 bases match TRBD1. With V trimmed by 10 bases and J by 7 bases, 9 bases remained unmatched. Germline V gives CDR1 SEHNR, CDR2 FQNEAQ (reference sequence). The CDR3 covers 15 residues. The CDR3 region has the DNA TGTGCCACCAGGACAGGGGGCTCTATGAATTCACCCCTCCACTTT. It encodes CATRTGGSMNSPLHF.

This clonotype was picked up many times. The chain joins TRBV25-1 to TRBJ2-3, with unresolved D. This CDR3 is 11 amino acids long. The V gene's germline CDR1 is MGHDK and CDR2 SYGVNS. V lost 5 bases and J lost 6, with 6 bases in between. DNA of the CDR3: TGTGCCAGCAGTCCTCAGGATACGCAGTATTTT. It encodes CASSPQDTQYF.

V gene TRBV5-5 combines with J gene TRBJ2-1; weak D call: TRBD2 (6 bases). Trimming shortened V by 1 base and J by 10 bases, and 15 bases separated the two germline ends. This CDR3 has 14 amino acids. Germline values: CDR1 SGHKS, CDR2 YYEKEE (reference sequence). CDR3 coding DNA: TGTGCCAGCAGCTTGCGCTACCCGAGCGGGGAGCAGTTCTTC. Amino acids: CASSLRYPSGEQFF. The whole variable domain, filled in from reference TRBV5-5 and TRBJ2-1, reads DAGVTQSPTHLIKTRGQQVTLRCSPISGHKSVSWYQQVLGQGPQFIFQYYEKEERGRGNFPDRFSARQFPNYSSELNVNALLLGDSALYLCASSLRYPSGEQFFGPGTRLTVL.

The rearrangement uses TRBV29-1 and TRBJ2-5; D remains unclear. Trimming shortened V by 3 bases and J by 7 bases, and 6 bases separated the two germline ends. The germline CDR1 and CDR2 sequences are SQVTM and ANQGSEA. The CDR3 extends over 10 amino acids. The DNA for the CDR3 is TGCAGCGTTGAGTCCGGGACCCAGTACTTC. It encodes CSVESGTQYF.

This clonotype has just a few counts. The rearrangement uses TRBV29-1 and TRBJ1-2, with no clear D. The CDR3 is 11 amino acids. The germline V gene encodes CDR1 SQVTM and CDR2 ANQGSEA. The ends were cut back, 4 bases at V and 4 bases at J, with 7 bases in the middle. In DNA form, the CDR3 reads TGCAGCGTTGTAGTGGGCTATGGCTACACCTTC. It specifies CSVVVGYGYTF.

This clonotype was observed many times. This chain uses TRBV4-1 with TRBJ1-2; D possibly corresponds to TRBD1 (6 bases). Trimming shortened V by 2 bases and J by 5 bases, and 9 bases separated the two germline ends. This CDR3 comprises 13 residues. Germline V lookup: CDR1 MGHRA, CDR2 YSYEKL. CDR3 sequence (DNA): TGCGCCAGCAGCCAAACAGGGCCGTATGGCTACACCTTC. It yields the protein CASSQTGPYGYTF.

The chain couples TRBV19 to TRBJ2-5, with no clear D. Trimming left V 4 bases short and J 0 bases short, with 12 bases between. CDR1 and CDR2 (germline): LNHDA, SQIVND (reference sequence). The CDR3 sequence is 15 residues long. The CDR3 region has the DNA TGTGCCAGTAGTACCATGGCGACGGACCAAGAGACCCAGTACTTC. Amino acids: CASSTMATDQETQYF.

In this sample, this clonotype turned up many times. In DNA form, the CDR3 reads TGTGCCAGCAGTCCAGGGGGCAGGTCCTACAATGAGCAGTTCTTC. Its translation: CASSPGGRSYNEQFF. The V call is TRBV28, the J call TRBJ2-1; TRBD1 matches at 8 bases. The CDR3 consists of 15 residues. Germline CDR1 is MDHEN and CDR2 is SYDVKM. J lost 1 base, V lost 5 bases, and 4 bases had no gene match.

This clonotype is labeled medium-sized. V and J are TRBV6-1 and TRBJ1-5; D is unclear. Germline V gene data show CDR1 as MNHNS and CDR2 as SASEGT. Trimming took off 4 bases at V and 7 bases at J, with 17 bases between the two ends. The CDR3 length is 15 residues. The CDR3 reads CASSGVSGISQPQHF. The CDR3 nucleotides read TGTGCCAGCAGTGGAGTCTCGGGGATTTCACAGCCCCAGCATTTT.

This clonotype was found once. This sequence joins TRBV11-2 and TRBJ2-1; 7 bases match TRBD2. This CDR3 region has 18 residues. The V gene's germline CDR1 is SGHAT and CDR2 FQNNGV. J was trimmed by 0 bases and V by 0 bases; bases with no gene match: 8. The chain's CDR3 is CASSLEAQSGGSYNEQFF. Written as DNA, the CDR3 is TGTGCCAGCAGCTTAGAGGCCCAGTCGGGAGGCTCCTACAATGAGCAGTTCTTC.

This clonotype was found many times. The chain joins TRBV20-1 to TRBJ1-6, with no clear D. CDR1 and CDR2 from the germline V gene are DFQATT and SNEGSKA (reference sequence). V was cut by 3 bases and J by 7 bases, with 10 bases left in between. CDR3 length equals 13 residues. CDR3 sequence: CSARHSPNSPLHF. Here the CDR3 DNA reads TGCAGTGCTAGGCACAGTCCCAATTCACCCCTCCACTTT.

There are a few counts of this clonotype. This chain uses TRBV19 with TRBJ2-3, with 8 bases lining up with TRBD1. The V gene's germline CDR1 is LNHDA and CDR2 SQIVND (reference sequence). J gave up 2 bases and V 4 bases, and 8 bases lay outside the gene matches. This CDR3 comprises 16 residues. CDR3 sequence reads: CASSSRTGRATDTQYF. The CDR3 DNA reads as TGTGCCAGTAGTAGCCGGACAGGGAGAGCCACAGATACGCAGTATTTT.

The chain has TRBV9 and TRBJ2-1, with 7 bases matching TRBD2. With V trimmed by 5 bases and J by 8 bases, 13 bases remained unmatched. From germline, CDR1 is SGDLS and CDR2 YYNGEE. This CDR3 has 15 amino acids. The CDR3 is CASRGGTLTSDEQFF. As DNA, the CDR3 is TGTGCCAGCAGGGGAGGGACCTTAACTAGCGATGAGCAGTTCTTC.

This clonotype was detected a few times. The CDR3 is CASSAKTGKDTQYF. CDR3 DNA: TGTGCCAGCAGCGCAAAGACAGGGAAAGATACGCAGTATTTT. The rearrangement joins TRBV9 to TRBJ2-3; 7 bases agree with TRBD1. The CDR3 is 14 residues long. The germline V gene encodes CDR1 SGDLS and CDR2 YYNGEE. V was clipped by 3 bases and J by 5 bases; unmatched bases: 6.

This clonotype has only a few counts. This rearrangement joins TRBV12-3 or TRBV12-4 to TRBJ1-1; possibly TRBD1 for D (5 bases). The germline V and J ends were trimmed by 7 bases and 2 bases, with 11 bases remaining between them. This CDR3 spans 13 amino acids. CDR3 DNA: TGTGCCAGCACACGGGACGGAAACACTGAAGCTTTCTTT. Protein product: CASTRDGNTEAFF.

In its sample, this clonotype was seen many times. The genes are TRBV29-1 and TRBJ2-2; TRBD1 matches at 7 bases. Germline values: CDR1 SQVTM, CDR2 ANQGSEA. This CDR3 comprises 13 residues. The J segment lost 3 bases and the V segment lost 7 bases, leaving 5 bases of the junction unmatched. CDR3 DNA sequence: TGCAGCGCGCGGACAGGCGACACCGGGGAGCTGTTTTTT. Translating it yields CSARTGDTGELFF.

This sequence joins TRBV7-6 and TRBJ2-1; D unclear. Germline V CDR1 and CDR2: SGHVS, FNYEAQ. There are 15 residues in the CDR3. V lost 8 bases, J lost 0 bases, and 14 bases lay in between. The chain's CDR3 is CASSLDGSSYNEQFF. In nucleotides, the CDR3 is TGTGCCAGCTCGTTGGATGGAAGCTCCTACAATGAGCAGTTCTTC.